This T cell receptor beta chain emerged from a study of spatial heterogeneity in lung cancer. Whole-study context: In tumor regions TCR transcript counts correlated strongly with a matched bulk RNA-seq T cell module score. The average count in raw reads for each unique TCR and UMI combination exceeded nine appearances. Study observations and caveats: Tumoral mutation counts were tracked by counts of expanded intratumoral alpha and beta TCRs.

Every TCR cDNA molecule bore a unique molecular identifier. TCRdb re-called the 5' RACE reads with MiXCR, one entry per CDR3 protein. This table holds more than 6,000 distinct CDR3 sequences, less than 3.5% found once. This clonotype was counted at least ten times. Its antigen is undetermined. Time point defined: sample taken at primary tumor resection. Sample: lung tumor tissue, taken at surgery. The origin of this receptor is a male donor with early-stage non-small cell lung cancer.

CDR3: CASSKATGNSGANVLTF. The DNA for the CDR3 is TGTGCCAGCAGCAAAGCAACAGGGAACTCTGGGGCCAACGTCCTGACTTTC. The chain links TRBV21-1 to TRBJ2-6; TRBD1 is the table's D call, not checked against the DNA. TRBV21-1 is annotated as a pseudogene. This CDR3 spans 17 amino acids.